These 12 T cell receptor beta chains were sequenced from one sample in a study of cytomegalovirus exposure and HLA in healthy donors. The PCR was carried out with 60 Vbeta primers and 13 Jbeta primers. The repertoire was sequenced with immunoSEQ multiplex PCR; TCRdb's copy has only in-frame clones and lacks some. This sample carries some 250,000 clones, more than 75% of them seen once, and the ten largest clones take 5.4%. Sequenced material: PBMCs. These receptors were obtained from a woman between 40 and 50 years old in good health and CMV-seropositive.

This sequence joins TRBV15 and TRBJ1-5, with 7 bases matching TRBD1. This CDR3 region has 14 residues. Germline V gene sequence: CDR1 LNHNV, CDR2 YYDKDF (reference sequence). V was pared by 11 bases and J by 11 bases, with 18 bases of the junction left unmatched. This CDR3 reads CAASKGGSKIAQHF. For the CDR3, the DNA is TGTGCCGCTTCAAAAGGGGGCAGTAAAATAGCCCAGCATTTT. The full variable domain, completed using reference TRBV15 and TRBJ1-5, is DAMVIQNPRYQVTQFGKPVTLSCSQTLNHNVMYWYQQKSSQAPKLLFHYYDKDFNNEADTPDNFQSRRPNTSFCFLDIRSPGLGDTAMYLCAASKGGSKIAQHFGDGTRLSIL.

This clone is a singleton in its sample. The rearrangement links TRBV6-5 to TRBJ1-2, with 8 bases matching TRBD1. This CDR3 contains 14 residues. Germline CDR1 and CDR2: MNHEY and SVGAGI. Trimming took 0 bases from V and 8 from J; bases not matched to a gene: 5. The CDR3 loop is CASSYSSGQDGYTF. In DNA form, the CDR3 reads TGTGCCAGCAGTTACTCCTCGGGACAGGACGGCTACACCTTC.

The rearrangement links TRBV7-9 to TRBJ2-7; D may be TRBD2 (5 bases). This CDR3 spans 17 amino acids. V gave up 5 bases and J gave up 1 base, with 21 bases separating them. Germline loops: CDR1 SEHNR, CDR2 FQNEAQ (reference sequence). CDR3 nucleotide sequence: TGTGCCAGCAGCCCAATAGGGTTCGCGGGTCTATCCTACGAGCAGTACTTC. Protein: CASSPIGFAGLSYEQYF. The variable domain in full, completed from reference TRBV7-9 and TRBJ2-7, reads DTGVSQNPRHKITKRGQNVTFRCDPISEHNRLYWYRQTLGQGPEFLTYFQNEAQLEKSRLLSDRFSAERPKGSFSTLEIQRTEQGDSAMYLCASSPIGFAGLSYEQYFGPGTRLTVT.

The chain has TRBV7-2 and TRBJ1-2, with 9 bases aligning to TRBD1. V lost 5 bases to trimming and J lost 7 bases; unmatched junction nucleotides: 14. The CDR3 loop spans 16 amino acids. The germline CDR1 and CDR2 sequences are SGHTA and FQGNSA. The CDR3 nucleotides are TGTGCCAGCAGCACACGGACAGGGGAGGTTGGTGGTGGCTACACCTTC. It codes for CASSTRTGEVGGGYTF.

A note on this clone: The DNA is omitted, as the CDR3 cannot be located on it reliably, and the CDR3 follows TCRdb's listing. V usage is TRBV7-9 and J usage is TRBJ2-3; TRBD2 was called by the table and not checked on the DNA. Germline assignment: CDR1 SEHNR and CDR2 FQNEAQ (reference sequence). Inclusive of both ends, the CDR3 amounts to 19 amino acids. The CDR3 is CASSPPTGLAGYTFATQYF.

This chain joins TRBV4-1 and TRBJ1-5; possible D gene TRBD1, 5 bases. The CDR3 sequence is 13 residues long. Germline-derived CDR1 and CDR2 are MGHRA and YSYEKL. V was trimmed by 6 bases and J by 10 bases, leaving 16 bases between them. The CDR3 DNA follows: TGCGCCAGCAGTCGACAGCCACAAAATCCCCAGCATTTT. This sequence encodes CASSRQPQNPQHF.

CDR3 in amino acids: CASSFPPGQGTSPLHF. The DNA of the CDR3 is TGTGCCAGCAGTTTCCCCCCGGGACAGGGGACTTCACCCCTCCACTTT. V and J are TRBV6-5 and TRBJ1-6, with TRBD1 matching over 10 bases. This CDR3 comprises 16 residues. The germline V gene encodes CDR1 MNHEY and CDR2 SVGAGI. The ends lost 4 bases at V and 9 bases at J; junction bases unmatched: 9.

This chain uses TRBV15 with TRBJ2-7; 8 bases line up with TRBD1. Germline lookup yields CDR1 LNHNV and CDR2 YYDKDF (reference sequence). After removal of 1 base from V and 5 bases from J, the junction contained 10 bases not matched to a gene. The CDR3 has 16 amino acids. The CDR3 protein is CATSRVGQGRGNEQYF. In DNA form, the CDR3 reads TGTGCCACCAGCAGAGTAGGACAGGGTAGAGGGAACGAGCAGTACTTC.

In regard to this clone: An end of the junction does not agree with germline; a read error may underlie this. This sequence joins TRBV19 and TRBJ2-2, with 7 bases matching TRBD2. The CDR3 has 18 residues. CDR1 is LNHDA, CDR2 SQIVND, per germline (reference sequence). The CDR3 protein is CASSSLSDPRGSTGELFF. The DNA for the CDR3 is TGTGCCAGTAGTTCCTTATCGGACCCGCGGGGGTCCACCGGAGAGCTGTTTTTT.

The CDR3 is CASQSSGGGAAYTQYF. CDR3 nucleotides: TGTGCCAGCCAGTCCTCGGGCGGGGGGGCCGCATATACGCAGTATTTT. The chain combines TRBV7-8 with TRBJ2-3, with 9 bases fitting TRBD2. CDR3 size: 16 residues. The trim removed 8 bases at V and 7 bases at J, leaving 16 bases unmatched. Germline V CDR1 and CDR2: SGHVS, FQNEAQ.

The CDR3 reads CASSYYRDRGITEAFF. DNA for the CDR3: TGTGCCAGCAGCTATTACCGGGACAGGGGGATCACTGAAGCTTTCTTT. The chain joins TRBV7-8 to TRBJ1-1, with 11 nucleotides matching TRBD1. Germline V gene lookup returns CDR1 SGHVS and CDR2 FQNEAQ. Trimming took 4 bases from V and 4 from J; bases not matched to a gene: 8. CDR3 length equals 16 residues.

This chain joins TRBV14 and TRBJ2-7, with TRBD1 matching 9 bases. From germline, CDR1 is SGHDN and CDR2 FVKESK. The length of the CDR3 is 14 residues. V lost 3 bases and J lost 2; bases outside the gene matches: 2. The CDR3 DNA reads as TGTGCCAGCAGCCAGAGGACAGGGGCCTACGAGCAGTACTTC. Translation: CASSQRTGAYEQYF.